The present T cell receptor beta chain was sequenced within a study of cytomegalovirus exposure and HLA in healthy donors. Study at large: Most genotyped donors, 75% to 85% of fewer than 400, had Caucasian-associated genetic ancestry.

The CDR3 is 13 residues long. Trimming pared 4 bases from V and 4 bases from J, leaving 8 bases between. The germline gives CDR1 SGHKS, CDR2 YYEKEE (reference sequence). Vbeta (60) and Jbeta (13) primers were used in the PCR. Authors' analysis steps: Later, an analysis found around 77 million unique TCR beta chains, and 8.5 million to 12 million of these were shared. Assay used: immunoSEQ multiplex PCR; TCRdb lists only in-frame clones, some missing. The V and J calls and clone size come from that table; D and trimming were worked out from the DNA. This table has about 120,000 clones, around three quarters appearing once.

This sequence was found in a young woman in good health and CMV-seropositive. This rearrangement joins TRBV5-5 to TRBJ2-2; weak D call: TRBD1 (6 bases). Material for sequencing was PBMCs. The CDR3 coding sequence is TGTGCCAGCAGCCGGACAGCCACCGGGGAGCTGTTTTTT. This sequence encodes CASSRTATGELFF.